This record looks at one TCR beta chain sequence and its context. Its antigen is not identified. PCR amplification relied on 60 Vbeta primers (plus 13 Jbeta primers). Repertoires were generated with immunoSEQ multiplex PCR, while TCRdb's copy carries only in-frame clones and drops some. The sample shows approximately 38,000 clones, and more than 8% sits with its ten largest clones. The data derive from a study of cytomegalovirus exposure and HLA in healthy donors. Study conclusions and caveats: The study flagged 150 to 200 TCR beta chains as cytomegalovirus-associated. Excluded were some V segments that proved indistinguishable, including TRBV6-2 and TRBV6-3. Most subjects had HLA-A and HLA-B alleles reportedly predicted accurately by TCR beta sequences.

Looked up from germline, CDR1 is LGHNT and CDR2 is FRNRAP. The CDR3 extends over 13 amino acids. V gave up 8 bases and J gave up 3 bases; unmatched junction bases: 4. This chain connects TRBV12-5 to TRBJ2-3; 8 bases match TRBD1. The sequence was collected from a man aged 35-49 years in good health and CMV-seropositive. Input material: PBMCs. The CDR3 loop is CASLGQGTDTQYF. The CDR3 coding sequence is TGTGCTAGTCTTGGACAGGGAACAGATACGCAGTATTTT.